This TCR beta chain originates from a study of control samples from healthy donors and cancer patients. Trimming stripped 1 base from V and 1 base from J, with 14 bases between. Germline CDR1 SGHDN, CDR2 FVKESK. The CDR3 is 16 residues long. Using immunoSEQ multiplex PCR, the repertoire was profiled, and TCRdb retains in-frame clones only, with some absent. The table lists about 51,000 clones, about 90% of them singletons. This sequence originates from a man aged 45-65 years with head and neck cancer. Sequenced input: PBMCs. The V and J genes are TRBV14 and TRBJ2-7, with D maybe TRBD1 (6 bases). The CDR3 DNA sequence: TGTGCCAGCAGCCAAGGGGTCCAGGGGTTATCCTACGAGCAGTACTTC. It specifies CASSQGVQGLSYEQYF.